The entry below gives a single TCR beta chain sequence along with its context. This clonotype turned up a few times. No antigen is known for it. Base qualities are not recorded, but no much larger clone differs from it by a single base. The sample comes from a study of blood T cells in healthy people across ages (dated by TCRdb to about 2015). For context, the study as a whole: In model experiments, roughly one uniquely barcoded TCR beta cDNA molecule per two T cells was captured by template switching. To avoid experimental bias, donors of different ages were randomly spread across the sequencing lanes. For two donors (one aged 18 to 30 and one aged 80 or older), the study analyzed two additional independent replicas of 1 million unique cDNA reads from the same blood draw. To track age-related changes in TCR beta repertoire diversity, the study relied on deep sequencing normalized with unique cDNA molecular identifiers. The donors were split into four age groups: young (average around 15 years), middle-aged (roughly 39), aged (roughly 65) and long-lived (approximately 80). Study-level results and caveats: Observed TCR beta diversity per million T cells fell roughly linearly with age, and a significant reduction was already apparent by age roughly 40. The long-lived group showed more naive CD4+ T cells, fewer expanded clones and increased TCR diversity than the aged group, suggesting age selection. Estimates of total diversity from one million sequenced T cells were regarded as lower bounds and underestimates. Observed TCR beta diversity correlated strongly with the percentage of naive T cells measured by flow cytometry. The CMV infection status of donors was not known, potentially confounding age-related changes in expanded clonotypes. Bulk unsorted PBMC profiling prevented conclusive comparison of naive and antigen-experienced compartments.

Libraries were made using 5' RACE. Instrument on record: Illumina HiSeq 2500. A second PCR of about 7 to 12 cycles was run with a J-beta primer mix and a sample-barcoded 5' primer. Each TCR beta cDNA molecule received a unique molecular identifier from a template-switch 5' adaptor carrying 12 random nucleotides. Each sample yielded at least 3 million CDR3-containing paired-end reads. All of the RNA was converted into first-strand cDNA using the Mint cDNA synthesis kit, with a TRBC-specific oligonucleotide serving as the primer. All cDNA was treated with uracil-DNA glycosylase and then went through a first 18-cycle PCR with the universal primers M1SS and BC2_uni_R. As for the authors' bioinformatics: For normalization, 1 million high-quality reads were randomly selected from each sample, with every read carrying a distinct molecular identifier. Instead of being binned into consensus sequences, reads that shared molecular identifiers were thrown out. MiTCR, with a Q25 quality threshold and the strictest error-elimination algorithm, was used for CDR3 identification, clonotype clustering and error correction. A nonparametric unseen species model with Euler transformation was used to estimate lower-bound total TCR beta diversity. TCRdb reprocessing: public reads trimmed at Q25 with fastp, clones called with MiXCR, in-frame beta chains kept. CDR3 protein sequences are deduplicated, and each keeps its most common genes and DNA. It is TCRdb's table, rather than the study itself, that gives the V and J calls and clone size. The sample yields hundreds of thousands of distinct CDR3 sequences; more than 50% were counted once. Around a quarter of the sample is in the top ten clones.

Donors were a few dozen systemically healthy Caucasian individuals from Russia aged roughly 6 to 95 years. Ten milliliters of peripheral blood were drawn from each donor into EDTA-treated Vacutainer tubes. Ficoll-Paque density-gradient centrifugation was used to isolate PBMCs, with at least 7 million per sample. Total RNA was extracted from PBMCs with Trizol reagent, with at least 6 micrograms obtained per sample. Naive CD45RAhigh/CD27high T cell percentages were measured by flow cytometry on a PBMC aliquot from every donor. Based on the germline V gene, the CDR1 and CDR2 sequences are SNHLY and FYNNEI. The CDR3 runs 13 amino acids, cysteine and phenylalanine included. Only the CDR3 portion is preserved as DNA: 39 bases, with reading frame beginning at the first base. The V and J ends are trimmed by 8 bases and 5 bases, leaving 10 bases between them.

The sequenced sample was blood. The clonotype originates from a man between 40 and 49 years old in good health. The sequence joins TRBV2 to TRBJ2-6, and TRBD1 may be the D gene, going by 5 matching bases. The sequenced DNA is TGTGCCAGCCGTTCAGGGTGGGCCAACGTCCTGACTTTC. The encoded protein is CASRSGWANVLTF.